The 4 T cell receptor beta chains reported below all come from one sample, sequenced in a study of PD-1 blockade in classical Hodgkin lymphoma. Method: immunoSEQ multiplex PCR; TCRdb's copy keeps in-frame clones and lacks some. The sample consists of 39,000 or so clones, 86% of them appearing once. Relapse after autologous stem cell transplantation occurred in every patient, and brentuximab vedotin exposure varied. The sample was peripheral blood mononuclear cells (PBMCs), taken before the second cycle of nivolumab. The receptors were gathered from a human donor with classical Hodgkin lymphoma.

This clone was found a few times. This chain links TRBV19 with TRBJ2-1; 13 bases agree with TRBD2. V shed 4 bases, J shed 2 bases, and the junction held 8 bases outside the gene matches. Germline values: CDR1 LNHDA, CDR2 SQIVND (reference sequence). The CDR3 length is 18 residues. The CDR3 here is CASSRGTGTSGAYNEQFF. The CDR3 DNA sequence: TGTGCCAGTAGTAGGGGAACCGGGACTAGCGGGGCCTACAATGAGCAGTTCTTC.

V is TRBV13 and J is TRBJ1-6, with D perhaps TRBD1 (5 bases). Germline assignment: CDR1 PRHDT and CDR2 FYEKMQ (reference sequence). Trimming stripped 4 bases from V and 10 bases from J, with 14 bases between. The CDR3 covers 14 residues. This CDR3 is CASSSGQVGSPLHF. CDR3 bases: TGTGCCAGCAGCTCAGGGCAGGTCGGGTCACCCCTCCACTTT.

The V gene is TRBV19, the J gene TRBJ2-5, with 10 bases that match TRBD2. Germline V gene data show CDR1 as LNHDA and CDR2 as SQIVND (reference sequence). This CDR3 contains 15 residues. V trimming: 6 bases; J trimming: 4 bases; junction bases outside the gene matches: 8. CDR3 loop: CASRDLAGAAETQYF. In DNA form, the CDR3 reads TGTGCCAGTAGGGATCTAGCGGGGGCGGCAGAGACCCAGTACTTC.

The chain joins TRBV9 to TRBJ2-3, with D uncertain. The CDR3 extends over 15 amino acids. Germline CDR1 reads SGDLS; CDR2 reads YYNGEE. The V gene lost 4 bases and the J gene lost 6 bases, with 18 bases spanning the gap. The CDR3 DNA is TGTGCCAGCAGCCGGCAATCTGAGCGAGCGGATACGCAGTATTTT. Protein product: CASSRQSERADTQYF. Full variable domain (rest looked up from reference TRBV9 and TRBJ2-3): DSGVTQTPKHLITATGQRVTLRCSPRSGDLSVYWYQQSLDQGLQFLIQYYNGEERAKGNILERFSAQQFPDLHSELNLSSLELGDSALYFCASSRQSERADTQYFGPGTRLTVL.